These 23 T cell receptor beta chains came from one sample sequenced in a study of blood T cell repertoires in COVID-19. Profiled with immunoSEQ multiplex PCR; TCRdb holds only in-frame clones, not every one. The sample includes fewer than 400,000 clones, approximately 91% of them seen just once. Sequencing was done on a sample of PBMCs or T cells enriched from blood (not recorded which). These receptors all stem from a woman in her twenties or thirties who had been exposed to COVID-19.

The CDR3 region is CASRDGYTGPQPQHF. The DNA of the CDR3 is TGTGCCAGCAGGGATGGGTACACAGGTCCCCAGCCCCAGCATTTT. The J gene is TRBJ1-5, the V gene TRBV6-5; TRBD1 might be the D (5 bases). The germline gives CDR1 MNHEY, CDR2 SVGAGI. The CDR3 length is 15 residues. V was pared by 6 bases and J by 7 bases, with 19 bases between.

The genes are TRBV3-1 (or the pseudogene TRBV3-2) and TRBJ2-7, with 12 positions matching TRBD2. The germline V gene has CDR1 LGHDT and CDR2 YNNKEL (reference sequence). J gave up 4 bases and V 0 bases, and 4 bases lay outside the gene matches. The CDR3 contains 16 residues. CDR3 amino acids: CASSQDLTSGGYEQYF. CDR3 in DNA: TGTGCCAGCAGCCAAGATTTAACTAGCGGGGGGTACGAGCAGTACTTC.

The V call is TRBV7-6, the J call TRBJ1-5, with D tentatively TRBD1 (6 bases). Germline values: CDR1 SGHVS, CDR2 FNYEAQ. The V end was cut by 3 bases, the J end by 7 bases, with 10 bases between. The CDR3 covers 13 residues. CDR3 coding DNA: TGTGCCAGCAGCTTGGGCAGGGGCCAGCCCCAGCATTTT. Amino acids: CASSLGRGQPQHF.

The chain is built from TRBV21-1 and TRBJ2-1; the DNA was not used to check the table's D call, TRBD2. TRBV21-1 is described as a pseudogene. The CDR3 covers 20 residues. As DNA, the CDR3 is TGTGCCAGCAGCAAATGGGCCGGGACTAGCGGGGCCAGCTCCTACAATGAGCAGTTCTTC. Amino acid sequence: CASSKWAGTSGASSYNEQFF.

J is TRBJ1-1 and V is TRBV5-1; the D gene is possibly TRBD1 (6 bases). Deletions cut 3 bases from V and 6 bases from J, with 12 bases between. Germline CDR1 is SGHRS and CDR2 is YFSETQ. The CDR3 runs 13 residues. The CDR3 region is CASSYDRLAEAFF. The CDR3, as DNA: TGCGCCAGCAGCTATGACAGGTTGGCTGAAGCTTTCTTT.

The chain couples TRBV18 to TRBJ2-7; TRBD2 might be the D (6 bases). The germline V gene has CDR1 KGHSH and CDR2 LQKENI. The CDR3 is made up of 16 amino acids. The V gene lost 0 bases and the J gene lost 0 bases, with 12 bases spanning the gap. The CDR3 region has the DNA TGTGCCAGCTCACCACCGATGCGGGGACCCTCCTACGAGCAGTACTTC. Translating it yields CASSPPMRGPSYEQYF. Variable domain in full (rest from reference TRBV18 and TRBJ2-7): NAGVMQNPRHLVRRRGQEARLRCSPMKGHSHVYWYRQLPEEGLKFMVYLQKENIIDESGMPKERFSAEFPKEGPSILRIQQVVRGDSAAYFCASSPPMRGPSYEQYFGPGTRLTVT.

CDR3 sequence: CASSLGSELAFYGYTF. CDR3 bases: TGCGCCAGCAGCTTGGGGTCAGAACTAGCTTTTTATGGCTACACCTTC. This chain connects TRBV5-1 to TRBJ1-2; unclear D gene. The V and J ends lost 0 bases and 5 bases respectively, with 17 bases between them. Germline values: CDR1 SGHRS, CDR2 YFSETQ. The CDR3 has 16 amino acids.

J is TRBJ1-2 and V is TRBV5-5, with D possibly being TRBD1 (6 bases). The CDR3 sequence is 15 residues long. Trimming removed 4 bases at V and 1 base at J, with 14 bases between. Germline CDR1 reads SGHKS; CDR2 reads YYEKEE (reference sequence). The CDR3 loop reads CASSPGTRINYGYTF. The DNA for the CDR3 is TGTGCCAGCAGCCCGGGGACACGGATTAACTATGGCTACACCTTC.

The V call is TRBV29-1, the J call TRBJ1-1; a weak D match, TRBD1 (5 bases). The V gene lost 1 base and the J gene lost 5 bases, with 17 bases spanning the gap. Germline assignment: CDR1 SQVTM and CDR2 ANQGSEA. CDR3 length: 15 residues. The CDR3, as DNA: TGCAGCGTTGAAGTTTCATGGGGCGTTGAGACTGAAGCTTTCTTT. Amino acids: CSVEVSWGVETEAFF.

J is TRBJ2-7 and V is TRBV29-1; maybe TRBD2 (6 bases). Germline V CDR1 and CDR2: SQVTM, ANQGSEA. The CDR3 runs 13 residues. The ends were cut back, 5 bases at V and 0 bases at J, with 11 bases in the middle. The CDR3 bases are TGCAGCGTTTGGGACGGGAGCTCCTACGAGCAGTACTTC. Amino acids: CSVWDGSSYEQYF.

This clone has only one observation. The chain links TRBV19 to TRBJ2-7; 9 bases are a match to TRBD1. CDR1 LNHDA and CDR2 SQIVND come from the germline V gene (reference sequence). With V trimmed by 4 bases and J by 5 bases, 9 bases remained unmatched. The CDR3 length is 15 residues. In DNA form, the CDR3 reads TGTGCCAGTAGTACCGGGACAGGGTCCTTGAACGAGCAGTACTTC. Translation: CASSTGTGSLNEQYF. The whole variable domain, remainder taken from reference TRBV19 and TRBJ2-7, is DGGITQSPKYLFRKEGQNVTLSCEQNLNHDAMYWYRQDPGQGLRLIYYSQIVNDFQKGDIAEGYSVSREKKESFPLTVTSAQKNPTAFYLCASSTGTGSLNEQYFGPGTRLTVT.

This chain connects TRBV6-5 to TRBJ1-3; D is uncertain. The CDR3 extends over 12 amino acids. V was trimmed by 11 bases and J by 4 bases, leaving 12 bases between them. Germline lookup yields CDR1 MNHEY and CDR2 SVGAGI. The CDR3 DNA sequence: TGTGCCTCCCGAGGGTCCGGAAACACCATATATTTT. Amino acid sequence: CASRGSGNTIYF.

The chain has TRBV5-6 and TRBJ2-7, with TRBD1 matching 9 bases. The CDR3 runs 14 residues. The germline V gene has CDR1 SGHDT and CDR2 YYEEEE. The V segment lost 6 bases and the J segment 3 bases; nucleotides outside the gene matches: 7. The CDR3 sequence is CASNRQGGIYEQYF. CDR3 nucleotides: TGTGCCAGCAATAGACAGGGGGGAATCTACGAGCAGTACTTC. The variable domain in full, with the rest retrieved from reference TRBV5-6 and TRBJ2-7, is DAGVTQSPTHLIKTRGQQVTLRCSPKSGHDTVSWYQQALGQGPQFIFQYYEEEERQRGNFPDRFSGHQFPNYSSELNVNALLLGDSALYLCASNRQGGIYEQYFGPGTRLTVT.

This clone has a single count. The chain employs TRBV5-4 and TRBJ1-2; D unclear. The length of the CDR3 is 14 residues. From germline, CDR1 is SGHNT and CDR2 YYREEE (reference sequence). Trimming stripped 1 base from V and 3 bases from J, with 10 bases between. CDR3 residues: CASSLTLSDYGYTF. DNA for the CDR3: TGTGCCAGCAGCTTGACGTTATCGGACTATGGCTACACCTTC. Variable domain in full (rest from reference TRBV5-4 and TRBJ1-2): ETGVTQSPTHLIKTRGQQVTLRCSSQSGHNTVSWYQQALGQGPQFIFQYYREEENGRGNFPPRFSGLQFPNYSSELNVNALELDDSALYLCASSLTLSDYGYTFGSGTRLTVV.

This clone has a single count. The chain combines TRBV2 with TRBJ2-2, with 8 bases fitting TRBD1. Germline CDR1 SNHLY, CDR2 FYNNEI. The V gene end was trimmed by 7 bases and the J gene end by 3 bases; junction bases not matched to a gene: 7. The CDR3 has 15 amino acids. The CDR3 sequence is CASTRGQGYTGELFF. Here the CDR3 DNA reads TGTGCCAGCACCCGAGGACAGGGATACACCGGGGAGCTGTTTTTT. Looking up the rest from reference TRBV2 and TRBJ2-2 gives the full variable domain: EPEVTQTPSHQVTQMGQEVILRCVPISNHLYFYWYRQILGQKVEFLVSFYNNEISEKSEIFDDQFSVERPDGSNFTLKIRSTKLEDSAMYFCASTRGQGYTGELFFGEGSRLTVL.

Only one count was recorded for this clone. The CDR3 DNA reads TGTGCCAGTAGTATTGTCCCGGCAGATACGCAGTATTTT. Its translation is CASSIVPADTQYF. V usage is TRBV19 and J usage is TRBJ2-3, with D uncertain. The CDR3 sequence is 13 residues long. Germline lookup yields CDR1 LNHDA and CDR2 SQIVND (reference sequence). The V end was cut by 3 bases, the J end by 4 bases, with 8 bases between.

Of note for this clone: One junction end does not reproduce the germline sequence, and a read error may be involved. The chain links TRBV29-1 to TRBJ1-1, with D maybe TRBD1 (6 bases). Germline CDR1 reads SQVTM; CDR2 reads ANQGSEA. CDR3 length: 11 residues. CDR3 loop: CSVRGNAEAFF. DNA for the CDR3: TGCAGCGTTAGGGGGAACGCTGAAGCTTTCTTT.

The DNA for the CDR3 is TGTGCCAGCAGCGTCCGTCCGGGGAACATTCAGTACTTC. Protein sequence: CASSVRPGNIQYF. This chain uses TRBV9 with TRBJ2-4; tentative D call: TRBD2 (5 bases). V lost 2 bases and J 7 bases, leaving 10 bases between the germline ends. Germline lookup yields CDR1 SGDLS and CDR2 YYNGEE. This CDR3 spans 13 amino acids.

V is TRBV5-1 and J is TRBJ1-2; 8 bases agree with TRBD1. The CDR3 runs to 14 residues. J lost 7 bases, V lost 2 bases, and 7 bases had no gene match. Germline CDR1 is SGHRS and CDR2 is YFSETQ. CDR3 nucleotide sequence: TGCGCCAGCAGCTTCGGGACAGGAACGACTGGCTACACCTTC. This encodes CASSFGTGTTGYTF. Based on the CDR3 plus reference TRBV5-1 and TRBJ1-2, the full variable domain is KAGVTQTPRYLIKTRGQQVTLSCSPISGHRSVSWYQQTPGQGLQFLFEYFSETQRNKGNFPGRFSGRQFSNSRSEMNVSTLELGDSALYLCASSFGTGTTGYTFGSGTRLTVV.

The chain joins TRBV27 to TRBJ1-5; 7 bases fit TRBD1. The CDR3 covers 16 residues. The germline CDR1 and CDR2 sequences are MNHEY and SMNVEV (reference sequence). The V segment lost 2 bases and the J segment 6 bases; nucleotides outside the gene matches: 10. DNA for the CDR3: TGTGCCAGCAGTTTACACGAAGGGACAGCCGGTCAGCCCCAGCATTTT. Its translation is CASSLHEGTAGQPQHF.

V gene TRBV6-5 combines with J gene TRBJ2-7, with a tentative D call TRBD1 (6 bases). CDR1 is MNHEY and CDR2 is SVGAGI in the germline V gene. V dropped 2 bases and J dropped 7 bases, with 18 bases sitting between them. The length of the CDR3 is 15 residues. Here the CDR3 reads CASSYGGRGWREQYF. The CDR3 DNA reads TGTGCCAGCAGTTACGGTGGCAGGGGTTGGAGGGAGCAGTACTTC.

V gene TRBV5-4 combines with J gene TRBJ2-5; 11 bases align to TRBD2. Looked up from germline, CDR1 is SGHNT and CDR2 is YYREEE (reference sequence). This CDR3 is built from 15 residues. The V segment lost 4 bases and the J segment 5 bases; nucleotides outside the gene matches: 7. In DNA, the CDR3 is TGTGCCAGCAGCCAGACTAGCGGGGATGGGGAGACCCAGTACTTC. It encodes CASSQTSGDGETQYF.

The chain joins TRBV5-1 to TRBJ2-1, with a possible D match to TRBD1 (6 bases). CDR1 and CDR2 from the germline V gene are SGHRS and YFSETQ. This CDR3 comprises 15 residues. Trimming cost V 0 bases and J 3 bases, with 10 bases left between them. Here the CDR3 DNA reads TGCGCCAGCAGCTTGGGGACAGATTTCTACAATGAGCAGTTCTTC. Protein sequence: CASSLGTDFYNEQFF.